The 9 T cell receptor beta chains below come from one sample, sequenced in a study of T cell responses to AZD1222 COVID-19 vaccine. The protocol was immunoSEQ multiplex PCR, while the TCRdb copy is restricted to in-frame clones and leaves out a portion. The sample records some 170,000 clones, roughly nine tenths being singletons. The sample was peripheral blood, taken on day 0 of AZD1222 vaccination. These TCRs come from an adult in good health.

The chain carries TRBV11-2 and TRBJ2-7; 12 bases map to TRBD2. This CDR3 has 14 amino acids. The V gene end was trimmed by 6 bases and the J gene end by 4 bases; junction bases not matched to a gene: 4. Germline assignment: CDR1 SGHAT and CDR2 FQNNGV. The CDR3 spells CASRSLAGGYEQYF. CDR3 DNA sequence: TGTGCCAGCAGGTCACTAGCGGGAGGATACGAGCAGTACTTC. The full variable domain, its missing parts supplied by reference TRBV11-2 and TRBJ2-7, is EAGVAQSPRYKIIEKRQSVAFWCNPISGHATLYWYQQILGQGPKLLIQFQNNGVVDDSQLPKDRFSAERLKGVDSTLKIQPAKLEDSAVYLCASRSLAGGYEQYFGPGTRLTVT.

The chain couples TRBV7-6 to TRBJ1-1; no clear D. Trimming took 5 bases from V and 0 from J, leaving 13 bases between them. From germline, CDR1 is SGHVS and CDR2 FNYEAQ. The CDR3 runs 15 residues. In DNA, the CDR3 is TGTGCCAGCAGCCTAGGAGAGGGCATGAACACTGAAGCTTTCTTT. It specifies CASSLGEGMNTEAFF.

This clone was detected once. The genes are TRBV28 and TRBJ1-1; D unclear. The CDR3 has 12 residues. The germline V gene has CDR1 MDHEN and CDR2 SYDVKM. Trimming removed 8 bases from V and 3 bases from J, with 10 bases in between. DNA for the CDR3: TGTGCCAGCCTGGATACCGACACTGAAGCTTTCTTT. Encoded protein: CASLDTDTEAFF.

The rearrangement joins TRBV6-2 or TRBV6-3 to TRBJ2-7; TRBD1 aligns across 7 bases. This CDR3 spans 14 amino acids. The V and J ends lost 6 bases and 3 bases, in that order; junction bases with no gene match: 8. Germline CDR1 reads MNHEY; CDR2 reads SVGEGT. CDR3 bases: TGTGCCAGCAGCCACAGGGGACGTTACTACGAGCAGTACTTC. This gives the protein CASSHRGRYYEQYF.

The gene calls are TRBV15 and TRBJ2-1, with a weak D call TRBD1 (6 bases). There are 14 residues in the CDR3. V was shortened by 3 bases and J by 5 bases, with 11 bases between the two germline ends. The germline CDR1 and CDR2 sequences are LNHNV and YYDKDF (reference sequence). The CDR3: CATSSRTENNEQFF. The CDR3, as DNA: TGTGCCACCAGCAGCCGGACAGAGAACAATGAGCAGTTCTTC.

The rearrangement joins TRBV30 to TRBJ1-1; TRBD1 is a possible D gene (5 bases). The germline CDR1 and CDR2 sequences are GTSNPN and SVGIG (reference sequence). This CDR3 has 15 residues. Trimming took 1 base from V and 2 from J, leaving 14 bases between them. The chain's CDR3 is CAWSERQIINTEAFF. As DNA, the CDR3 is TGTGCCTGGAGTGAAAGACAGATTATCAACACTGAAGCTTTCTTT.

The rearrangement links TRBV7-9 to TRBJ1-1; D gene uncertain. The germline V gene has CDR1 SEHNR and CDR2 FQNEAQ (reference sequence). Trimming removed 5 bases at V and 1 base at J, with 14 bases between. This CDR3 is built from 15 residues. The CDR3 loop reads CASSPQVVRNTEAFF. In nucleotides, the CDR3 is TGTGCCAGCAGCCCCCAAGTTGTCCGGAACACTGAAGCTTTCTTT.

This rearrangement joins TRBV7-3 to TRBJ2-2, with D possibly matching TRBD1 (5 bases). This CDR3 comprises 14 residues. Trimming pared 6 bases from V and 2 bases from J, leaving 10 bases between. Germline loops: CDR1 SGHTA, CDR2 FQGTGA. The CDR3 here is CASRTDTNTGELFF. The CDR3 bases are TGTGCCAGCAGGACGGACACTAACACCGGGGAGCTGTTTTTT.

The CDR3 sequence: CASSVFGTSGGTNEQFF. Here the CDR3 DNA reads TGTGCCAGCAGCGTTTTCGGCACTAGCGGGGGGACCAATGAGCAGTTCTTC. This chain connects TRBV27 to TRBJ2-1, with 12 positions matching TRBD2. This CDR3 is built from 17 residues. The germline V gene encodes CDR1 MNHEY and CDR2 SMNVEV (reference sequence). V gave up 6 bases and J gave up 6 bases; unmatched junction bases: 12.